These 29 T cell receptor beta chains were sequenced from one sample in a study of blood T cell repertoires in COVID-19. TCRdb's table, derived via immunoSEQ multiplex PCR, lists solely in-frame clones and lacks some. The table lists 210,000 or so clones, approximately 83% of them singletons. Sequenced sample: peripheral blood. Receptors were obtained from a woman aged 25 to 39 with COVID-19, enrolled during active disease.

The V gene is TRBV5-1, the J gene TRBJ2-1; 10 nucleotides agree with TRBD2. The ends lost 0 bases at V and 4 bases at J; junction bases unmatched: 7. The germline gives CDR1 SGHRS, CDR2 YFSETQ. The CDR3 length is 17 residues. CDR3 residues: CASSLEIGLAAYNEQFF. CDR3 DNA sequence: TGCGCCAGCAGCTTGGAGATAGGACTAGCGGCATACAATGAGCAGTTCTTC.

The genes are TRBV5-1 and TRBJ2-5; 8 nucleotides agree with TRBD1. Unmatched junction bases numbered 5, after V lost 4 bases and J lost 3 bases. The CDR3 consists of 14 residues. CDR1 and CDR2 (germline): SGHRS, YFSETQ. Here the CDR3 DNA reads TGCGCCAGCAGCGCGCAGACAGGGGAAGAGACCCAGTACTTC. Its protein is CASSAQTGEETQYF.

The V and J genes are TRBV4-3 and TRBJ1-1; 8 bases map to TRBD1. CDR1 and CDR2 from the germline V gene are LGHNA and YSLEER. The CDR3 has 16 residues. V lost 0 bases to trimming and J lost 7 bases; unmatched junction nucleotides: 10. The CDR3 spells CASSQDIGTGFDEAFF. As DNA, the CDR3 is TGCGCCAGCAGCCAAGATATCGGGACAGGCTTCGATGAAGCTTTCTTT.

This chain links TRBV6-6 with TRBJ2-7; D is perhaps TRBD1 (5 bases). V dropped 6 bases and J dropped 1 base, with 7 bases sitting between them. CDR1 and CDR2 (germline): MNHNY, SVGAGI (reference sequence). The CDR3 is made up of 12 amino acids. CDR3 DNA sequence: TGTGCCAGCAGACCAGGGTCCTACGAGCAGTACTTC. This translates into CASRPGSYEQYF.

V and J are TRBV6-2 or TRBV6-3 and TRBJ2-3; D unresolved. Deletions cut 2 bases from V and 3 bases from J, with 18 bases between. CDR1 MNHEY and CDR2 SVGEGT come from the germline V gene. There are 17 residues in the CDR3. The CDR3 sequence is CASSYGTGSGWTDTQYF. The CDR3 nucleotides are TGTGCCAGCAGTTACGGTACTGGTTCCGGTTGGACAGATACGCAGTATTTT.

The chain carries TRBV7-8 and TRBJ1-4, with D possibly TRBD1 on 6 matching bases. V dropped 3 bases and J dropped 3 bases, with 14 bases sitting between them. Germline lookup yields CDR1 SGHVS and CDR2 FQNEAQ. The CDR3 contains 16 residues. The CDR3 DNA reads TGTGCCAGCAGCTTCGGGCAGGGGTCCGCTAATGAAAAACTGTTTTTT. Protein product: CASSFGQGSANEKLFF.

This chain connects TRBV6-4 to TRBJ2-1; D call uncertain. Germline values: CDR1 MRHNA, CDR2 SNTAGT. V was shortened by 6 bases and J by 0 bases, with 12 bases between the two germline ends. This CDR3 contains 15 residues. CDR3 DNA: TGTGCCAGCAGCAACTCCCCGAGCTCCTACAATGAGCAGTTCTTC. This sequence encodes CASSNSPSSYNEQFF.

The V call is TRBV18, the J call TRBJ1-1, with D possibly TRBD1 on 5 matching bases. From germline, CDR1 is KGHSH and CDR2 LQKENI. Trimming removed 6 bases from V and 2 bases from J, with 13 bases in between. The CDR3 loop spans 14 amino acids. The CDR3 bases are TGTGCCAGCTCGCCTGACAGCCATAACACTGAAGCTTTCTTT. Amino acids: CASSPDSHNTEAFF.

Only a few counts were recorded for this clone. The chain uses TRBV10-1 and TRBJ2-7; D is perhaps TRBD2 (5 bases). CDR3 length: 15 amino acids. From germline, CDR1 is WNHNN and CDR2 SYGVQD (reference sequence). The V end was cut by 0 bases, the J end by 6 bases, with 15 bases between. Here the CDR3 DNA reads TGCGCCAGCAGTGAGTCTCAGAGGGCAAATCCCGAGCAGTACTTC. Its translation: CASSESQRANPEQYF.

The chain employs TRBV18 and TRBJ1-1, with TRBD1 matching 7 bases. CDR3 length: 14 residues. J was trimmed by 5 bases and V by 3 bases; bases with no gene match: 6. CDR1 and CDR2 from the germline V gene are KGHSH and LQKENI. CDR3 protein: CASSPQGGETEAFF. The CDR3 DNA is TGTGCCAGCTCACCTCAGGGGGGAGAAACTGAAGCTTTCTTT.

The chain couples TRBV7-2 to TRBJ2-1; TRBD2 aligns across 8 bases. V lost 4 bases and J lost 7; bases outside the gene matches: 12. The germline V gene encodes CDR1 SGHTA and CDR2 FQGNSA. This CDR3 spans 16 amino acids. Here the CDR3 DNA reads TGTGCCAGCAGCTCACCAGCGGGAGAAAGGGTAAATGAGCAGTTCTTC. It codes for CASSSPAGERVNEQFF. Together with reference TRBV7-2 and TRBJ2-1, the CDR3 gives the full variable domain: GAGVSQSPSNKVTEKGKDVELRCDPISGHTALYWYRQSLGQGLEFLIYFQGNSAPDKSGLPSDRFSAERTGGSVSTLTIQRTQQEDSAVYLCASSSPAGERVNEQFFGPGTRLTVL.

The rearrangement uses TRBV5-6 and TRBJ1-3; weak D call: TRBD1 (5 bases). Trimming left V 4 bases short and J 0 bases short, with 11 bases between. This CDR3 spans 15 amino acids. Germline V CDR1 and CDR2: SGHDT, YYEEEE. The CDR3 DNA follows: TGTGCCAGCAGCCTAGCGGGGGGCTCTGGAAACACCATATATTTT. Its translation is CASSLAGGSGNTIYF.

This clone was counted once. The gene calls are TRBV29-1 and TRBJ2-1; D remains unclear. Per the germline V gene, CDR1 is SQVTM and CDR2 is ANQGSEA. CDR3 length: 13 residues. V lost 1 base to trimming and J lost 5 bases, with 9 bases between them. The CDR3 nucleotides read TGCAGCGTTGAAGGGTCGGTTAACAATGAGCAGTTCTTC. It translates to CSVEGSVNNEQFF.

This clone was found a few times. The sample carries other DNA sequences with the same CDR3. This chain links TRBV12-3 or TRBV12-4 with TRBJ1-2, with 7 bases that match TRBD1. V dropped 5 bases and J dropped 8; count of bases not matched to a gene: 2. This CDR3 is 11 amino acids long. The CDR3 DNA reads as TGTGCCAGCAGTCACAGGGGCGGCTACACCTTC. This encodes CASSHRGGYTF.

The rearrangement links TRBV2 to TRBJ1-2, with D possibly TRBD1 on 5 matching bases. From germline, CDR1 is SNHLY and CDR2 FYNNEI. CDR3 size: 13 residues. Trimming removed 1 base from V and 4 bases from J, with 7 bases in between. CDR3 in amino acids: CASSEEGSYGYTF. The CDR3 DNA follows: TGTGCCAGCAGTGAAGAGGGGTCCTATGGCTACACCTTC.

The J gene is TRBJ2-1, the V gene TRBV5-1, with 13 bases that match TRBD2. Losses at the gene ends were 0 bases for V and 9 bases for J; bases not matched to a gene: 6. Germline V gene sequence: CDR1 SGHRS, CDR2 YFSETQ. The CDR3 covers 16 residues. The CDR3 DNA reads TGCGCCAGCAGCTTGGATGGACTAGCGGGGGTGAGTGAGCAGTTCTTC. It specifies CASSLDGLAGVSEQFF.

V gene TRBV15 combines with J gene TRBJ1-3; D remains ambiguous. CDR3 length: 13 residues. The germline gives CDR1 LNHNV, CDR2 YYDKDF (reference sequence). Between the trimmed V and J ends, which lost 1 base and 4 bases, there was a span of 5 bases. The CDR3 region is CATSRGRGNTIYF. The CDR3 region has the DNA TGTGCCACCAGCAGAGGCAGGGGAAACACCATATATTTT. Full variable domain (outside the CDR3, taken from reference TRBV15 and TRBJ1-3): DAMVIQNPRYQVTQFGKPVTLSCSQTLNHNVMYWYQQKSSQAPKLLFHYYDKDFNNEADTPDNFQSRRPNTSFCFLDIRSPGLGDTAMYLCATSRGRGNTIYFGEGSWLTVV.

This clone is a singleton in its sample. The rearrangement uses TRBV9 and TRBJ1-6; 9 positions agree with TRBD1. J lost 13 bases, V lost 3 bases, and 5 bases had no gene match. The length of the CDR3 is 13 residues. The germline CDR1 and CDR2 sequences are SGDLS and YYNGEE. CDR3: CASSAGTGSPLHF. The DNA for the CDR3 is TGTGCCAGCAGCGCGGGGACAGGGTCCCCCCTCCACTTT.

The CDR3 sequence is CATSESRGTEAFF. The CDR3 region has the DNA TGTGCCACCAGTGAAAGTCGGGGCACTGAAGCTTTCTTT. V and J are TRBV24-1 and TRBJ1-1; the D is unclear. CDR3 length: 13 residues. The germline gives CDR1 KGHDR, CDR2 SFDVKD. The V end lost 4 bases, the J end lost 4 bases, and 9 bases lay between the germline ends.

Worth noting for this clone: This sample also contains other DNA sequences that code for the same CDR3. The genes are TRBV7-2 and TRBJ1-5; D uncertain. From germline, CDR1 is SGHTA and CDR2 FQGNSA. Trimming shortened V by 3 bases and J by 2 bases, and 11 bases separated the two germline ends. The CDR3 length is 15 residues. In DNA, the CDR3 is TGTGCCAGCAGCTTGGACTCAGGAGGCAATCAGCCCCAGCATTTT. Amino acid sequence: CASSLDSGGNQPQHF.

V gene TRBV2 combines with J gene TRBJ2-5; a possible D gene is TRBD1 (5 bases). The germline V and J ends were trimmed by 4 bases and 4 bases, with 13 bases remaining between them. This CDR3 is built from 14 residues. From germline, CDR1 is SNHLY and CDR2 FYNNEI. Here the CDR3 reads CASSGPGSSETQYF. In DNA, the CDR3 is TGTGCCAGCAGTGGCCCAGGGTCTTCAGAGACCCAGTACTTC.

The chain links TRBV4-3 to TRBJ1-2, with D unresolved. V lost 0 bases and J lost 0, with 11 bases in between. The CDR3 runs 16 residues. The germline V gene encodes CDR1 LGHNA and CDR2 YSLEER. Here the CDR3 reads CASSQESDGTNYGYTF. The CDR3 DNA reads as TGCGCCAGCAGCCAAGAGAGCGACGGGACTAACTATGGCTACACCTTC.

The chain recombines TRBV9 with TRBJ2-5; a weak D match, TRBD1 (6 bases). With 2 bases removed from V and 1 base from J, the gap between germline ends came to 15 bases. CDR1 and CDR2 from the germline V gene are SGDLS and YYNGEE. This CDR3 has 16 residues. Here the CDR3 DNA reads TGTGCCAGCAGCGTTGGGGGCGGTAGGGGCCAAGAGACCCAGTACTTC. It codes for CASSVGGGRGQETQYF.

The rearrangement uses TRBV7-3 and TRBJ2-3; 7 bases match TRBD1. Per the germline V gene, CDR1 is SGHTA and CDR2 is FQGTGA. CDR3 length: 14 amino acids. The V segment lost 3 bases and the J segment 0 bases; nucleotides outside the gene matches: 0. The CDR3 sequence is CASSLTGSTDTQYF. The CDR3 DNA follows: TGTGCCAGCAGCTTGACAGGGAGCACAGATACGCAGTATTTT.

The V gene is TRBV29-1, the J gene TRBJ1-3; D is unclear. V was clipped by 1 base and J by 3 bases, with 7 bases between them. The CDR3 length is 13 residues. Germline CDR1 reads SQVTM; CDR2 reads ANQGSEA. The CDR3 is CSVEAPNGNTIYF. DNA of the CDR3: TGCAGCGTTGAAGCCCCCAATGGAAACACCATATATTTT. The full variable domain, rest sourced from reference TRBV29-1 and TRBJ1-3, is SAVISQKPSRDICQRGTSLTIQCQVDSQVTMMFWYRQQPGQSLTLIATANQGSEATYESGFVIDKFPISRPNLTFSTLTVSNMSPEDSSIYLCSVEAPNGNTIYFGEGSWLTVV.

This chain uses TRBV7-3 with TRBJ2-1; TRBD2 agrees at 8 bases. The length of the CDR3 is 15 residues. Germline V gene lookup returns CDR1 SGHTA and CDR2 FQGTGA. The V segment lost 5 bases and the J segment 6 bases; nucleotides outside the gene matches: 9. CDR3: CASSPDLAGINEQFF. DNA of the CDR3: TGTGCCAGCAGCCCAGACTTAGCGGGGATCAATGAGCAGTTCTTC.

This clone was seen only once. J is TRBJ2-7 and V is TRBV19; D is ambiguous. The CDR3 length is 13 residues. The V end was cut by 1 base, the J end by 3 bases, with 7 bases between. Germline V gene sequence: CDR1 LNHDA, CDR2 SQIVND (reference sequence). CDR3 nucleotides: TGTGCCAGTAGTATAGTTGCAGGCTACGAGCAGTACTTC. This sequence encodes CASSIVAGYEQYF.

The chain uses TRBV29-1 and TRBJ1-4; TRBD1 matches at 8 bases. CDR1 is SQVTM and CDR2 is ANQGSEA in the germline V gene. V shed 7 bases and J 5 bases; nucleotides not matched to a gene: 12. This CDR3 comprises 15 residues. CDR3 sequence: CSARGPGGMNEKLFF. The CDR3 region has the DNA TGCAGCGCCAGGGGGCCGGGGGGTATGAATGAAAAACTGTTTTTT.

V usage is TRBV7-5 and J usage is TRBJ1-3; the D call TRBD1 from the table was never checked on the DNA. TRBV7-5 is annotated as a pseudogene. This CDR3 contains 16 residues. CDR3 in amino acids: CVRSLIQARSGNTIYF. As DNA, the CDR3 is TGTGTCAGAAGCTTAATACAGGCCCGCTCTGGAAACACCATATATTTT.